This TCR beta chain originates from a study of radiotherapy plus CTLA-4 blockade in lung cancer. V shed 0 bases and J shed 4 bases, with 8 bases lying between them. The CDR3 spans 14 residues. Germline V CDR1 and CDR2: ENHRY, SYGVKD. This clone showed up just a few times. Antigen specificity is unknown. Study results and caveats: With interferon-beta, early dynamics of blood T cell clones were reported to best predict response.

Profiling relied on immunoSEQ multiplex PCR, and the TCRdb table lists in-frame clones only, not all of them. Among more than 90,000 clones listed, 65% to 85% were seen once. The specimen comprised peripheral blood, sampled from a patient treated with radiotherapy plus ipilimumab. V gene TRBV10-3 combines with J gene TRBJ2-3, with a weak D call TRBD2 (5 bases). This TCR derives from a human donor with non-small cell lung cancer who had a partial response to radiotherapy plus ipilimumab. The CDR3 spells CAISESGDADTQYF. The CDR3 DNA sequence: TGTGCCATCAGTGAGTCGGGAGACGCAGATACGCAGTATTTT.